This T cell receptor (beta chain) was sequenced for a study of blood T cell repertoires in COVID-19. Turning to the study itself: Specimens from acute and convalescent COVID-19 originated in the United States, Italy and Spain. PBMCs, B-cell-depleted T cells, or T cells were the source of the cDNA or gDNA that made up the material.

Authors' analysis steps: Scientists estimated how many nucleated cells there were by amplifying reference gene primers. Sequencing used immunoSEQ multiplex PCR; TCRdb keeps in-frame clones, though not all of them. Clone size and V and J calls were adopted from that table, with D and trimming inferred from the DNA. The table shows 100,000 to 150,000 clones, with approximately 80% occurring only once. CDR3 size: 15 residues. Germline lookup yields CDR1 SNHLY and CDR2 FYNNEI. The V end was cut by 4 bases, the J end by 1 base, with 14 bases between. The sample was peripheral blood. This TCR derives from a man between 65 and 80 years old with acute or convalescent COVID-19. The genes are TRBV2 and TRBJ2-7, with D perhaps TRBD1 (7 bases). The CDR3: CASSVGGGRSYEQYF. In nucleotides, the CDR3 is TGTGCCAGCAGTGTTGGAGGGGGCCGGTCCTACGAGCAGTACTTC.